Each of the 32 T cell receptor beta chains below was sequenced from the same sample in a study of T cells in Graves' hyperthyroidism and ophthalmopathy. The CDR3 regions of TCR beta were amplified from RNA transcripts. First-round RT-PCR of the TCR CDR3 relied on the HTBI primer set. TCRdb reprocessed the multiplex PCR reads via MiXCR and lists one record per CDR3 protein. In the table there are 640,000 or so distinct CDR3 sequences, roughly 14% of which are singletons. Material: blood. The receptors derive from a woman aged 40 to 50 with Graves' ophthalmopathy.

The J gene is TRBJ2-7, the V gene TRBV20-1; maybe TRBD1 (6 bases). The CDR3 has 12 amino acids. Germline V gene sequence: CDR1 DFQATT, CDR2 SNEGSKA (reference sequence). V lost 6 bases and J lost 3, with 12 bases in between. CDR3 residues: CSARTVDYEQYF. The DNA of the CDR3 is TGCAGTGCGAGGACAGTGGACTACGAGCAGTACTTC.

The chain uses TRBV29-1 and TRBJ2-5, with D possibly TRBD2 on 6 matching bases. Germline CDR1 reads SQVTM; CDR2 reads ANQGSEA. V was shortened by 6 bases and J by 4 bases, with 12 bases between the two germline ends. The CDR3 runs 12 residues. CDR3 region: CSVEGPPETQYF. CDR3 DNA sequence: TGCAGCGTGGAGGGACCCCCAGAGACCCAGTACTTC.

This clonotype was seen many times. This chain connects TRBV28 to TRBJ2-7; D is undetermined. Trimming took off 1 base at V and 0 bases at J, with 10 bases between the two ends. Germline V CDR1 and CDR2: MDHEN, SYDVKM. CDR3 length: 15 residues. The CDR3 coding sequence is TGTGCCAGCAGTTTATTTCTCGGATCCTCCTACGAGCAGTACTTC. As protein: CASSLFLGSSYEQYF.

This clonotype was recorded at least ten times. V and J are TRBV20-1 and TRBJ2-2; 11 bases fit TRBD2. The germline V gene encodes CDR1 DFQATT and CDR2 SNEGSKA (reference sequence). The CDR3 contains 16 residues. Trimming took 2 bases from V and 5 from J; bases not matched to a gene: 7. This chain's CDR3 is CSARSPGTSGTGELFF. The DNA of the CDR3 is TGCAGTGCTAGATCCCCCGGGACTAGCGGAACCGGGGAGCTGTTTTTT.

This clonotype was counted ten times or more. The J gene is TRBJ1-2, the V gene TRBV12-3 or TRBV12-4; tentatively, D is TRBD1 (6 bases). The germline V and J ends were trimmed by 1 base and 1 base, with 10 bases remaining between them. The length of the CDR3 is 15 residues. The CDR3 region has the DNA TGTGCCAGCAGTTTAGGAGGACAGAATAACTATGGCTACACCTTC. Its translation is CASSLGGQNNYGYTF.

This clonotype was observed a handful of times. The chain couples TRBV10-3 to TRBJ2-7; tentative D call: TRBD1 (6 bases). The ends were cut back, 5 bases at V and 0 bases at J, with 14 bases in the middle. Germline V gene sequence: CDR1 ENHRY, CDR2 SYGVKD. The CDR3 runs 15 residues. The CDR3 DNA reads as TGTGCCATCAGTCAAGGGACAAGCAGCTCCTACGAGCAGTACTTC. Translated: CAISQGTSSSYEQYF.

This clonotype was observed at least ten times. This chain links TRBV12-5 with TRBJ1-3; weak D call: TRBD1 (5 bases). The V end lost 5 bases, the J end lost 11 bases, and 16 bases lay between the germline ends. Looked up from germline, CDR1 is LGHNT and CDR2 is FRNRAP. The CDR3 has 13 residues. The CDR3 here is CASGPPEGLAIYF. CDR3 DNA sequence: TGTGCTAGTGGTCCCCCGGAGGGGTTGGCCATATATTTT.

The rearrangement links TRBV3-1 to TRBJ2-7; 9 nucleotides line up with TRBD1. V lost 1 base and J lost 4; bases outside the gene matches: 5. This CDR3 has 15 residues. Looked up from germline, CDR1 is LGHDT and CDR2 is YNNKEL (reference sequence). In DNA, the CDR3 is TGTGCCAGCAGCCAAGGACAGGGGGGGTGGTACGAGCAGTACTTC. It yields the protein CASSQGQGGWYEQYF.

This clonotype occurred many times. CDR3 DNA: TGTGCCAGCAGTCAACAGGGTAACACTGAAGCTTTCTTT. Its translation is CASSQQGNTEAFF. V gene TRBV12-3 or TRBV12-4 combines with J gene TRBJ1-1, with D tentatively TRBD1 (6 bases). The CDR3 covers 13 residues. Trimming removed 5 bases from V and 2 bases from J, with 9 bases in between.

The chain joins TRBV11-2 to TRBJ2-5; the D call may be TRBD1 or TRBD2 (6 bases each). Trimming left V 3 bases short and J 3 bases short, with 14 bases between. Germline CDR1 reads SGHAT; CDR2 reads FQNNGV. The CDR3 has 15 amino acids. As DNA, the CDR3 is TGTGCCAGCAGCTTGGCTCGAGGGGGGAAAGAGACCCAGTACTTC. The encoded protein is CASSLARGGKETQYF. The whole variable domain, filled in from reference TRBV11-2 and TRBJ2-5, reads EAGVAQSPRYKIIEKRQSVAFWCNPISGHATLYWYQQILGQGPKLLIQFQNNGVVDDSQLPKDRFSAERLKGVDSTLKIQPAKLEDSAVYLCASSLARGGKETQYFGPGTRLLVL.

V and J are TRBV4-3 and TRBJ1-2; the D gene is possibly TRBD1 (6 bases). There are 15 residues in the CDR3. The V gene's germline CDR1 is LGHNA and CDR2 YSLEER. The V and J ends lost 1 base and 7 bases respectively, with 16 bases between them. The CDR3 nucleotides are TGCGCCAGCAGCCAAGGCCTAGGACAGATCCTTGGCTACACCTTC. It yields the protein CASSQGLGQILGYTF.

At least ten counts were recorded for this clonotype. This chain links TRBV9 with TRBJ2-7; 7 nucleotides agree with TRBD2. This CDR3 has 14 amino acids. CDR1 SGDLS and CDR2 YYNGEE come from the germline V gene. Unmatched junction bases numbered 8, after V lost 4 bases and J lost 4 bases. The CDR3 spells CASSRSGAAYEQYF. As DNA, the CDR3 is TGTGCCAGCAGCCGAAGCGGGGCCGCTTACGAGCAGTACTTC.

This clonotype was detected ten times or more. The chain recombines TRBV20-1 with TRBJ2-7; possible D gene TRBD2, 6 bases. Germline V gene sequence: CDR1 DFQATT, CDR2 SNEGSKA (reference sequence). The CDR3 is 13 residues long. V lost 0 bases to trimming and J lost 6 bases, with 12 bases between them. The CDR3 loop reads CSARDPASVEQYF. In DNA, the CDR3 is TGCAGTGCTAGAGATCCGGCTAGCGTCGAGCAGTACTTC.

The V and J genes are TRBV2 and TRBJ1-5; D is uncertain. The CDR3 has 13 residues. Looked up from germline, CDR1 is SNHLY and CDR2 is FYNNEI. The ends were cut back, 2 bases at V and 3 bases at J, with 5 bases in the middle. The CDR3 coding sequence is TGTGCCAGCAGTGAAAGCATCAATCAGCCCCAGCATTTT. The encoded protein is CASSESINQPQHF.

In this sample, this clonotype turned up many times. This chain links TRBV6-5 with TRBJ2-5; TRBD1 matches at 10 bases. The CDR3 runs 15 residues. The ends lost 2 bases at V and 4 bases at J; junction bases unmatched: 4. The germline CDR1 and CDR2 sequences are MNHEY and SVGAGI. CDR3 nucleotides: TGTGCCAGCAGTTACGGGGGACAGGGGAGAGAGACCCAGTACTTC. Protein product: CASSYGGQGRETQYF.

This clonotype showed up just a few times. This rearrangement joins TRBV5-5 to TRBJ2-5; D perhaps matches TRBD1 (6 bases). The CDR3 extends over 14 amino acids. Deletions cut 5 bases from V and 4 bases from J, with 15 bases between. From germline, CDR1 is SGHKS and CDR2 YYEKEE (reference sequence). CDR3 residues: CASSSSNRAETQYF. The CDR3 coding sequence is TGTGCCAGCAGTTCCTCAAACAGGGCAGAGACCCAGTACTTC.

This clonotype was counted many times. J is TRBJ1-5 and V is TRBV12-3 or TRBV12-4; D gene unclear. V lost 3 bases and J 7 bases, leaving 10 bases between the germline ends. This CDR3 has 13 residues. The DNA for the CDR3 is TGTGCCAGCAGTTTCGCCGGGGAACAGCCCCAGCATTTT. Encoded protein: CASSFAGEQPQHF.

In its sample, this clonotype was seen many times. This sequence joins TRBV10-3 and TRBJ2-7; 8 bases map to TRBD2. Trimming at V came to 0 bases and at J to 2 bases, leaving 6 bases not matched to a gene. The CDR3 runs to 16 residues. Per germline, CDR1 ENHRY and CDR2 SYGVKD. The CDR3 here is CAISESAVAGTYEQYF. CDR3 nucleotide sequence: TGTGCCATCAGTGAGTCGGCGGTAGCGGGAACCTACGAGCAGTACTTC.

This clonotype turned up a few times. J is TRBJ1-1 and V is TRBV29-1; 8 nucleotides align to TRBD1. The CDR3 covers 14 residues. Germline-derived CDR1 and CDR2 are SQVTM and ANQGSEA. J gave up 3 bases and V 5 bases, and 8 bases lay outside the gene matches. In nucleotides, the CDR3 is TGCAGCGTTCAAATTCTGACAGGGGACACTGAAGCTTTCTTT. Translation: CSVQILTGDTEAFF.

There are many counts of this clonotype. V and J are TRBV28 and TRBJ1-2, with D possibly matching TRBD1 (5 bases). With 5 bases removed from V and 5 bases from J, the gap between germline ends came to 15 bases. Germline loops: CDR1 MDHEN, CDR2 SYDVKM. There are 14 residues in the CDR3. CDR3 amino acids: CASSPPPGPYGYTF. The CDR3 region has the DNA TGTGCCAGCAGTCCGCCGCCAGGGCCGTATGGCTACACCTTC.

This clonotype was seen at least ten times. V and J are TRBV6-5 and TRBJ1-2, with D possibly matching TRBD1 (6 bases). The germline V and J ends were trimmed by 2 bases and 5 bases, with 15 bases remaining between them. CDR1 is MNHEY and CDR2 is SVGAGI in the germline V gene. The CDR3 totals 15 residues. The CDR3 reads CASSYDQGPFYGYTF. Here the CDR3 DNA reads TGTGCCAGCAGTTACGACCAGGGGCCGTTTTATGGCTACACCTTC.

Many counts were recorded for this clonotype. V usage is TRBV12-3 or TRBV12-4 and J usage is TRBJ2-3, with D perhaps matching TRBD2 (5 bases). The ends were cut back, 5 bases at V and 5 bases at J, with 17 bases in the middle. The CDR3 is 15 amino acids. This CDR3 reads CASSPISGRIDTQYF. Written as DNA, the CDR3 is TGTGCCAGCAGTCCTATAAGCGGTAGGATAGATACGCAGTATTTT.

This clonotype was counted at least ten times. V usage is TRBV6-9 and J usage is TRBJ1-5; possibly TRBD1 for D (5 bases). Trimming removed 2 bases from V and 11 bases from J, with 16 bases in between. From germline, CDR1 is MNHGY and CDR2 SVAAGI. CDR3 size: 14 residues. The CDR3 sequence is CASSYPNEGMTQHF. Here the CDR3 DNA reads TGTGCCAGCAGTTATCCGAACGAGGGGATGACCCAGCATTTT.

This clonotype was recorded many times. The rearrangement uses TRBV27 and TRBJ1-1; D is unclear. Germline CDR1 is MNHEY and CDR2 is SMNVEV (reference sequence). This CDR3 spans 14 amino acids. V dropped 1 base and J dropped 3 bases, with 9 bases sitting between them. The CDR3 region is CASSLWEGHTEAFF. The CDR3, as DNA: TGTGCCAGCAGTTTATGGGAAGGTCACACTGAAGCTTTCTTT.

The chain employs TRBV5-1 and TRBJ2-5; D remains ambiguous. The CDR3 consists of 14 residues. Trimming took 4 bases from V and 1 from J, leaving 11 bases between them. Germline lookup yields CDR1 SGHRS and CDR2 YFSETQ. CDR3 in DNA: TGCGCCAGCAGCACCGGCCGACTCCAAGAGACCCAGTACTTC. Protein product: CASSTGRLQETQYF.

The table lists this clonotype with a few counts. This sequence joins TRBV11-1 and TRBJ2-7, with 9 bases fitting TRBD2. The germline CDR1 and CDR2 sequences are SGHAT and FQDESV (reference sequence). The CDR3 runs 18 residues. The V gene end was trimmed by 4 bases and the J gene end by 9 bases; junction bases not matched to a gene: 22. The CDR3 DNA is TGTGCCAGCAGCTCCCTCGTTCCGGGCGGGAGGGAACGGACGCGGCAGTACTTC. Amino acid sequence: CASSSLVPGGRERTRQYF.

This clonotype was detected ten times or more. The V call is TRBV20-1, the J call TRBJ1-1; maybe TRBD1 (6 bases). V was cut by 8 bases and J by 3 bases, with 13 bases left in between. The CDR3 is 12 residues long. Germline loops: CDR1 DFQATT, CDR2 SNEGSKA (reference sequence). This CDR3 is CSSTGPHTEAFF. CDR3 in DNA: TGCAGTTCTACAGGGCCGCACACTGAAGCTTTCTTT.

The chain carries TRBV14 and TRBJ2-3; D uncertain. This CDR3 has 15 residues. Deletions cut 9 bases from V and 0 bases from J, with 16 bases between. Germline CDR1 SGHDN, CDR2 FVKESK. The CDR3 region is CASSRPGLSTDTQYF. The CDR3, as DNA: TGTGCCAGTTCACGACCGGGCCTTAGCACAGATACGCAGTATTTT.

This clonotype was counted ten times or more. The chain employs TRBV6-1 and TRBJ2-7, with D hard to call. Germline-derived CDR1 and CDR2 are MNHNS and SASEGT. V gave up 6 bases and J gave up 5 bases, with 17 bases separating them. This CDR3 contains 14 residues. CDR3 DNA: TGTGCCAGCAGGAAAGACACCTCCGACCACGAGCAGTACTTC. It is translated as CASRKDTSDHEQYF.

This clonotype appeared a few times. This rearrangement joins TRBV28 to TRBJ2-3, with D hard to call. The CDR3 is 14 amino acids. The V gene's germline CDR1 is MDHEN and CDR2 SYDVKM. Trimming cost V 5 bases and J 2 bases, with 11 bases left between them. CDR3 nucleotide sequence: TGTGCCAGCAGTCCCCTGGTCAACACAGATACGCAGTATTTT. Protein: CASSPLVNTDTQYF.

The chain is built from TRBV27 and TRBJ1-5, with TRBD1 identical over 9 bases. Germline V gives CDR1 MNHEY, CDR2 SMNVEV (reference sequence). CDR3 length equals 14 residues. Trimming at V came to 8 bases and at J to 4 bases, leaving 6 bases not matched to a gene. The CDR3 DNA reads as TGTGCCAGCTGGGGGACAGGGCTAAATCAGCCCCAGCATTTT. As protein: CASWGTGLNQPQHF.

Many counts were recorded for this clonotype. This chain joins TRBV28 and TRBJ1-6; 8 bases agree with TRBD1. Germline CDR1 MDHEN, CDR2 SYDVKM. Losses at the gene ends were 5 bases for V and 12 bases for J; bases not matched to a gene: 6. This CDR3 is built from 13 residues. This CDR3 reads CASSLGQGGPLHF. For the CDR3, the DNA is TGTGCCAGCAGTCTAGGACAGGGTGGACCCCTCCACTTT.